One sample yielded the 20 T cell receptor beta chains listed below, sequenced in a study of cytomegalovirus exposure and HLA in healthy donors. The PCR contained 60 Vbeta and 13 Jbeta primers. The assay was immunoSEQ multiplex PCR, and TCRdb's table has in-frame clones only and misses some. The repertoire holds under 150,000 clones, with around 70% as singletons. Sequences were obtained from PBMCs. The receptors stem from a young man in good health and CMV-seronegative.

V and J are TRBV5-1 and TRBJ1-2, with D tentatively TRBD1 (6 bases). CDR1 and CDR2 from the germline V gene are SGHRS and YFSETQ. The CDR3 covers 15 residues. V lost 5 bases and J 5 bases, leaving 19 bases between the germline ends. The chain's CDR3 is CASRRDRQPVYGYTF. In DNA, the CDR3 is TGCGCCAGCAGACGTGACAGGCAACCTGTATATGGCTACACCTTC. The variable domain in full, with the rest retrieved from reference TRBV5-1 and TRBJ1-2, is KAGVTQTPRYLIKTRGQQVTLSCSPISGHRSVSWYQQTPGQGLQFLFEYFSETQRNKGNFPGRFSGRQFSNSRSEMNVSTLELGDSALYLCASRRDRQPVYGYTFGSGTRLTVV.

The rearrangement uses TRBV9 and TRBJ2-3; 9 bases align to TRBD2. J lost 2 bases, V lost 0 bases, and 4 bases had no gene match. This CDR3 has 16 residues. The germline CDR1 and CDR2 sequences are SGDLS and YYNGEE. The CDR3 coding sequence is TGTGCCAGCAGCGTAGGCCTAGCGGGGAACACAGATACGCAGTATTTT. Translating it yields CASSVGLAGNTDTQYF.

The CDR3 nucleotides read TGCGCCAGCAGCTTGGTGCCAGGTGACGGCTACACCTTC. Amino acids: CASSLVPGDGYTF. The rearrangement joins TRBV5-1 to TRBJ1-2, with no clear D. The germline V gene encodes CDR1 SGHRS and CDR2 YFSETQ. Trimming removed 0 bases from V and 8 bases from J, with 11 bases in between. CDR3 length equals 13 residues.

In DNA form, the CDR3 reads TGCGCCAGCAGCCCCGGGTCGAACTCCTACAATGAGCAGTTCTTC. Its protein product is CASSPGSNSYNEQFF. The V call is TRBV5-1, the J call TRBJ2-1; the D is unclear. The germline V and J ends were trimmed by 4 bases and 0 bases, with 11 bases remaining between them. The CDR3 spans 15 residues. Germline V gene data show CDR1 as SGHRS and CDR2 as YFSETQ.

This chain uses TRBV25-1 with TRBJ2-3, with TRBD2 identical over 11 bases. With 4 bases clipped from V and 4 bases from J, the junction kept 4 bases outside the gene matches. CDR1 is MGHDK and CDR2 is SYGVNS in the germline V gene. The CDR3 sequence is 15 residues long. CDR3 sequence: CASSVLLAGADTQYF. The CDR3 DNA reads TGTGCCAGCAGTGTCTTACTAGCGGGGGCAGATACGCAGTATTTT.

Turning to this clone: The germline gene is not matched at one end of the junction; a read error may be the cause. The V gene is TRBV7-7, the J gene TRBJ2-1; perhaps TRBD2 as D (5 bases). From germline, CDR1 is SSHAT and CDR2 FNYEAQ (reference sequence). The length of the CDR3 is 13 residues. The CDR3 reads CASSSIGVGEQFF. The CDR3 region has the DNA TGTGCTAGCAGCTCTATCGGGGTTGGTGAGCAGTTCTTC.

This clone was seen more than once but under ten times. The chain links TRBV5-6 to TRBJ1-1, with D perhaps TRBD1 (6 bases). The CDR3 loop spans 14 amino acids. The germline V gene encodes CDR1 SGHDT and CDR2 YYEEEE. Between the trimmed V and J ends, which lost 7 bases and 1 base, there was a span of 14 bases. DNA for the CDR3: TGTGCCAGCGGTCCCGGGACAACGAACACTGAAGCTTTCTTT. It codes for CASGPGTTNTEAFF.

This clone has just one count. The rearrangement uses TRBV6-5 and TRBJ2-5; D perhaps matches TRBD2 (5 bases). This CDR3 region has 16 residues. Germline V lookup: CDR1 MNHEY, CDR2 SVGAGI. With 0 bases removed from V and 2 bases from J, the gap between germline ends came to 13 bases. CDR3 protein: CASSYSRVMGQETQYF. CDR3 DNA: TGTGCCAGCAGTTACTCGCGGGTTATGGGGCAAGAGACCCAGTACTTC.

This clone was seen just once. The gene calls are TRBV10-3 and TRBJ1-2, with a possible D match to TRBD1 (6 bases). Germline V CDR1 and CDR2: ENHRY, SYGVKD. This CDR3 has 12 residues. V gave up 11 bases and J gave up 4 bases, with 14 bases separating them. In nucleotides, the CDR3 is TGTGCCGCTGGGGGCCTTTCCTATGGCTACACCTTC. Translated: CAAGGLSYGYTF.

V gene TRBV28 combines with J gene TRBJ1-2, with unresolved D. Trimming pared 3 bases from V and 6 bases from J, leaving 14 bases between. Germline V gene data show CDR1 as MDHEN and CDR2 as SYDVKM. The CDR3 totals 14 residues. The CDR3 DNA reads TGTGCCAGCAGTTTGTCGGGTAGTGGAAATGGCTACACCTTC. Translated: CASSLSGSGNGYTF.

J is TRBJ1-1 and V is TRBV29-1; D ambiguous. The germline V gene has CDR1 SQVTM and CDR2 ANQGSEA. Between the trimmed V and J ends, which lost 3 bases and 5 bases, there was a span of 13 bases. The CDR3 extends over 13 amino acids. The CDR3 sequence is CSVDSGERTEAFF. The CDR3 DNA reads as TGCAGCGTTGATTCCGGGGAGAGGACTGAAGCTTTCTTT.

This clone showed up just once. The gene calls are TRBV7-3 and TRBJ1-1; 9 bases match TRBD1. Germline V gene sequence: CDR1 SGHTA, CDR2 FQGTGA. This CDR3 contains 14 residues. Germline trimming cut 5 bases from V and 4 bases from J; bases unmatched to any gene: 5. The CDR3 DNA reads as TGTGCCAGCAGCGGAATGACAGGGGGCACTGAAGCTTTCTTT. Translation gives CASSGMTGGTEAFF.

This chain connects TRBV2 to TRBJ2-7; the match to TRBD1 covers 7 bases. This CDR3 comprises 19 residues. Germline loops: CDR1 SNHLY, CDR2 FYNNEI. J lost 3 bases, V lost 5 bases, and 22 bases had no gene match. CDR3: CASSPLARQGGLGLYEQYF. In DNA form, the CDR3 reads TGTGCCAGCAGTCCCCTCGCGCGACAGGGCGGGTTGGGGCTCTACGAGCAGTACTTC.

V and J are TRBV4-2 and TRBJ2-7; 9 bases match TRBD2. Germline V gives CDR1 LGHNA, CDR2 YNFKEQ. The CDR3 is 17 residues long. V shed 1 base, J shed 2 bases, and the junction held 9 bases outside the gene matches. The CDR3 protein is CASSQVWTSGGTYEQYF. The CDR3 bases are TGTGCCAGCAGCCAAGTGTGGACAAGCGGGGGGACCTACGAGCAGTACTTC.

V usage is TRBV29-1 and J usage is TRBJ2-5; 9 bases line up with TRBD2. After removal of 7 bases from V and 6 bases from J, the junction contained 3 bases not matched to a gene. CDR1 is SQVTM and CDR2 is ANQGSEA in the germline V gene. The CDR3 is made up of 11 amino acids. The CDR3 region has the DNA TGCAGCGCGGGACTAGCAAAGACCCAGTACTTC. The encoded protein is CSAGLAKTQYF.

The chain is built from TRBV6-8 and TRBJ1-5, with 7 bases fitting TRBD1. Germline V gene data show CDR1 as MNHGY and CDR2 as SAAAGT. The CDR3 is 15 amino acids. V dropped 5 bases and J dropped 3; count of bases not matched to a gene: 7. The CDR3: CASSRDRSLNQPQHF. CDR3 in DNA: TGTGCCAGCAGTCGGGACAGAAGTCTCAATCAGCCCCAGCATTTT.

The chain couples TRBV5-1 to TRBJ2-2; 11 positions agree with TRBD2. This CDR3 region has 18 residues. CDR1 and CDR2 from the germline V gene are SGHRS and YFSETQ. Trimming took 2 bases from V and 3 from J; bases not matched to a gene: 9. CDR3 residues: CASSFLAGGRLDTGELFF. The DNA for the CDR3 is TGCGCCAGCAGCTTCTTAGCGGGAGGGCGATTGGACACCGGGGAGCTGTTTTTT.

The rearrangement links TRBV28 to TRBJ1-6; 12 nucleotides line up with TRBD1. CDR3 length: 16 residues. CDR1 is MDHEN and CDR2 is SYDVKM in the germline V gene. J lost 9 bases, V lost 4 bases, and 7 bases had no gene match. In nucleotides, the CDR3 is TGTGCCAGCAGTTCGCCCCCGGGACAGGGGGCTTCACCCCTCCACTTT. This translates into CASSSPPGQGASPLHF. The complete variable domain, with remaining parts taken from reference TRBV28 and TRBJ1-6, reads DVKVTQSSRYLVKRTGEKVFLECVQDMDHENMFWYRQDPGLGLRLIYFSYDVKMKEKGDIPEGYSVSREKKERFSLILESASTNQTSMYLCASSSPPGQGASPLHFGNGTRLTVT.

This chain links TRBV5-1 with TRBJ2-2; D might be TRBD2 (5 bases). Germline V gene sequence: CDR1 SGHRS, CDR2 YFSETQ. This CDR3 comprises 14 residues. V was clipped by 0 bases and J by 11 bases, with 14 bases between them. CDR3 DNA: TGCGCCAGCAGCTTGGTGGGCCTAGGAGGAGAGCTGTTTTTT. The encoded protein is CASSLVGLGGELFF.

V usage is TRBV5-6 and J usage is TRBJ2-1; D is possibly TRBD2 (5 bases). Germline-derived CDR1 and CDR2 are SGHDT and YYEEEE. Trimming stripped 4 bases from V and 6 bases from J, with 8 bases between. The CDR3 covers 12 residues. CDR3 sequence (DNA): TGTGCCAGCAGCGGCACTAGCAATGAGCAGTTCTTC. Encoded protein: CASSGTSNEQFF.